This T cell receptor (beta chain) was sequenced during a study of OX40 agonist ivuxolimab in advanced cancers. Study-level background: Dose-escalation patients had hepatocellular carcinoma, melanoma, renal cell or head and neck cancer. Antecedent anti-PD-1, anti-PD-L1 or anti-CTLA-4 therapy was permissible, with under 50% having received some. Study-level points and caveats: Both blood CD4+ and CD8+ T cells showed clonal growth by week 6 at 0.1 to 3.0 mg/kg.

This CDR3 contains 14 residues. The germline CDR1 and CDR2 sequences are LGHNA and YSLEER. The ends were cut back, 3 bases at V and 0 bases at J, with 8 bases in the middle. Peripheral blood came from all dose cohorts at three timepoints. The data were produced by immunoSEQ multiplex PCR, yet TCRdb's version contains in-frame clones alone and is incomplete. The sample consists of tens of thousands of clones, 70% to 90% of them appearing once. In the case of this clone: Its antigen is not identified.

The rearrangement uses TRBV4-3 and TRBJ1-1; no reliable D call. The sequencing here drew on CD4+ or CD8+ T cells sorted from blood, taken in a trial of the OX40 agonist ivuxolimab. The sequence was collected from an adult with an advanced solid tumor such as melanoma, head and neck, liver or kidney cancer. The CDR3 DNA reads as TGCGCCAGCAGCCAGGATTCCATGAACACTGAAGCTTTCTTT. It codes for CASSQDSMNTEAFF.